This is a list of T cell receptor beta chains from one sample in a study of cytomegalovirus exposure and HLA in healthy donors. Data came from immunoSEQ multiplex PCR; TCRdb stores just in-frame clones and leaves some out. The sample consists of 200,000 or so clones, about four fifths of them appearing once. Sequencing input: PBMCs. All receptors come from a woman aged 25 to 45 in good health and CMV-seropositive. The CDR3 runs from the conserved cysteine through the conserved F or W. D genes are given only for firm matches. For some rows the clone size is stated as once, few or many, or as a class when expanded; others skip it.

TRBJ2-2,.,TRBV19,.,CASSISRRRPGTGELFF,TGTGCCAGTAGTATCAGCAGACGCCGGCCGGGCACCGGGGAGCTGTTTTTT
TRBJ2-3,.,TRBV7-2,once,CASSKDYATDTQYF,TGTGCCAGCAGCAAGGACTATGCGACAGATACGCAGTATTTT
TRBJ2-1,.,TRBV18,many,CASSQRHRQFF,TGTGCCAGCTCACAAAGACATAGGCAGTTCTTC
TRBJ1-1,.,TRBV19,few,CASSITQTGSTEAFF,TGTGCCAGTAGCATAACCCAAACAGGGAGCACTGAAGCTTTCTTT
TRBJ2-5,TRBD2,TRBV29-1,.,CSASQPAGQETQYF,TGCAGCGCTAGCCAACCAGCGGGGCAAGAGACCCAGTACTTC
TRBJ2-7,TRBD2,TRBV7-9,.,CASSLGGSGYEQYF,TGTGCCAGCAGCTTAGGCGGGAGCGGGTACGAGCAGTACTTC
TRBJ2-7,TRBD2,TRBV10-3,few,CAIGTSDSYEQYF,TGTGCCATAGGGACTAGCGACTCCTACGAGCAGTACTTC
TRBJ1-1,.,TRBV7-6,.,CASSAGAEAFF,TGTGCCAGCAGCGCAGGGGCTGAAGCTTTCTTT
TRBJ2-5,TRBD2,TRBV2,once,CASGDILAAQETQYF,TGTGCCAGCGGGGATATCCTAGCGGCCCAAGAGACCCAGTACTTC
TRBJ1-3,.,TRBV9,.,CASSVGGGSGNTIYF,TGTGCCAGCAGCGTAGGGGGGGGCTCTGGAAACACCATATATTTT
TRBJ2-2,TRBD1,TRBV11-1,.,CASSPMDRGHTGELFF,TGTGCCAGCAGCCCAATGGACAGGGGGCACACCGGGGAGCTGTTTTTT
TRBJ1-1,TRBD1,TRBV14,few,CASSQDHRGNTEAFF,TGTGCCAGCAGCCAAGATCACAGGGGAAACACTGAAGCTTTCTTT
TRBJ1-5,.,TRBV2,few,CASSQMASRPPPQHF,TGTGCCAGCAGTCAGATGGCGTCCAGGCCCCCGCCCCAGCATTTT
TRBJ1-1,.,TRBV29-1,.,CSVEPRNTEAFF,TGCAGCGTTGAGCCGCGGAACACTGAAGCTTTCTTT
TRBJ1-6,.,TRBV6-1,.,CASVPGVNNSPLHF,TGTGCCAGCGTTCCAGGGGTAAATAATTCACCCCTCCACTTT
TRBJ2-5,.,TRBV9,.,CASSPPGGWETQYF,TGTGCCAGCAGCCCCCCTGGGGGCTGGGAGACCCAGTACTTC
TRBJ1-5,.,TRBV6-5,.,CASSYSYRQNQPQHF,TGTGCCAGCAGTTATAGTTACAGGCAGAATCAGCCCCAGCATTTT
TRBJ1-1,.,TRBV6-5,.,CASRDPGVGKAFF,TGTGCCAGCAGAGACCCCGGGGTGGGGAAGGCTTTCTTT
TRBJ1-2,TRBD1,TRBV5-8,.,CASSIGQGPMSYTF,TGTGCCAGCAGCATTGGACAGGGACCTATGAGCTACACCTTC
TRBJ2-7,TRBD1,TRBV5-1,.,CASSLSGTGGYEQYF,TGCGCCAGCAGCCTATCCGGGACAGGGGGGTACGAGCAGTACTTC
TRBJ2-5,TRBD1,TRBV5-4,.,CASSSRGLREQYF,TGTGCCAGCAGCTCCAGGGGGCTGAGGGAGCAGTACTTC
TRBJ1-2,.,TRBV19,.,CASSSPLGAGYTF,TGTGCCAGTAGTAGCCCTCTCGGTGCGGGCTACACCTTC
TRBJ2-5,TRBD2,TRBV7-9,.,CASSSGLAIKYQETQYF,TGTGCCAGCAGCTCCGGACTAGCGATCAAGTACCAAGAGACCCAGTACTTC
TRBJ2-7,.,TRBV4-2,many,CASSQDIGSSSEQYF,TGTGCCAGCAGCCAAGATATCGGGAGTAGTAGCGAGCAGTACTTC
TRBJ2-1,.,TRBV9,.,CASSVVGESEQFF,TGTGCCAGCAGCGTAGTCGGGGAAAGTGAGCAGTTCTTC
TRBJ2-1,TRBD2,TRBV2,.,CASRVEDAPDRGLAGGRYNEQFF,TGTGCCAGCAGAGTAGAGGATGCCCCTGATCGAGGACTAGCGGGGGGCCGCTACAATGAGCAGTTCTTC
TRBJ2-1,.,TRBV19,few,CASSLGGLGIDEQFF,TGTGCCAGTTCCCTGGGAGGACTTGGGATCGATGAGCAGTTCTTC
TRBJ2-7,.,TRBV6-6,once,CASSYYSPNSYEQYF,TGTGCCAGCAGTTACTATAGTCCAAACTCCTACGAGCAGTACTTC
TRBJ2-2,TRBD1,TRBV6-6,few,CASSYIGQGTGELFF,TGTGCCAGCAGTTACATAGGACAGGGGACCGGGGAGCTGTTTTTT
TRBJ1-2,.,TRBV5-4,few,CASSSTGILYGYTF,TGTGCCAGCAGCTCCACAGGGATTTTGTATGGCTACACCTTC
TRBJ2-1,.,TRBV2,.,CASNRYRGRGINEQFF,TGTGCCAGCAATCGGTACCGGGGGAGGGGGATCAATGAGCAGTTCTTC
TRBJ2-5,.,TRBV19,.,CASSTYGGGETQYF,TGTGCCAGTAGTACCTACGGGGGAGGAGAGACCCAGTACTTC
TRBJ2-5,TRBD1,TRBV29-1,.,CSVAGTGRETQYF,TGCAGCGTCGCAGGGACAGGGAGGGAGACCCAGTACTTC
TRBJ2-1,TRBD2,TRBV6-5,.,CASSSTGTSGFREQFF,TGTGCCAGCAGTTCAACCGGGACTAGCGGCTTCCGGGAGCAGTTCTTC
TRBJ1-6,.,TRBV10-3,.,CAISDRDSNNSPLHF,TGTGCCATCAGTGACCGGGACTCGAATAATTCACCCCTCCACTTT
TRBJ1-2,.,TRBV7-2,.,CASSTSRGSDRYTF,TGTGCCAGCAGCACGAGTCGGGGGTCGGATCGCTACACCTTC
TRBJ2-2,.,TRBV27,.,CASSLAGRHTGELFF,TGTGCCAGCAGTTTAGCGGGGCGACACACCGGGGAGCTGTTTTTT
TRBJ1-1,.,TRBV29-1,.,CSVERRAQTEAFF,TGCAGCGTTGAACGGAGGGCGCAGACTGAAGCTTTCTTT
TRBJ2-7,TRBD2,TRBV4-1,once,CASSQGASGRYLSYEQYF,TGCGCCAGCAGCCAAGGGGCTAGCGGGAGGTACCTCTCCTACGAGCAGTACTTC
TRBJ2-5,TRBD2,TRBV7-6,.,CASSSNRGTSGVYQETQYF,TGTGCCAGCAGCTCAAATCGAGGGACTAGCGGGGTGTACCAAGAGACCCAGTACTTC
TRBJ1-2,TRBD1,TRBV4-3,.,CASSQDRAGGGYTF,TGCGCCAGCAGCCAAGATCGGGCAGGGGGTGGCTACACCTTC
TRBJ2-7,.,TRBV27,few,CASTPSGPTYEQYF,TGTGCCAGCACCCCCTCAGGCCCAACCTACGAGCAGTACTTC
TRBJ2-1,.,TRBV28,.,CASSLRLATYNEQFF,TGTGCCAGCAGTTTAAGACTGGCTACCTACAATGAGCAGTTCTTC
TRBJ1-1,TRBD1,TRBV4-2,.,CASSQETTGPSEAFF,TGTGCCAGCAGCCAAGAAACGACAGGGCCGTCCGAAGCTTTCTTT
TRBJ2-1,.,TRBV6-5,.,CASSLDSYNEQFF,TGTGCCAGCAGTTTGGACAGTTACAATGAGCAGTTCTTC
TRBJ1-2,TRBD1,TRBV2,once,CASRGQAYGYTF,TGTGCCAGCAGGGGACAGGCCTATGGCTACACCTTC
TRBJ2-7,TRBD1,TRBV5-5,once,CASSLGQGSLYEQYF,TGTGCCAGCAGCTTGGGACAGGGGTCCCTATACGAGCAGTACTTC
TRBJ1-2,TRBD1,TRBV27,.,CASSLQGARGGYTF,TGTGCCAGCAGTTTACAGGGGGCGCGCGGTGGCTACACCTTC
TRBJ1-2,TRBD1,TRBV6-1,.,CASSGSRTGAAYGYTF,TGTGCCAGCAGTGGTTCAAGGACAGGGGCTGCCTATGGCTACACCTTC